The 2 T cell receptor beta chains below were found in one sample sequenced in a study of neurological immune-mediated disorders. TCRdb called the 5' RACE reads again in MiXCR, with one record for every CDR3 protein. Of about 19,000 distinct CDR3 sequences in the sample, around 2.5% were seen once. Sequenced sample: PBMCs. The receptor source for this set is a woman aged 18-29 years with multiple sclerosis.

V usage is TRBV27 and J usage is TRBJ1-1; TRBD1 might be the D (5 bases). Germline V gives CDR1 MNHEY, CDR2 SMNVEV (reference sequence). V dropped 4 bases and J dropped 4 bases, with 13 bases sitting between them. The CDR3 length is 14 residues. The CDR3 sequence: CASSYQGFGTEAFF. CDR3 in DNA: TGTGCCAGCAGTTACCAGGGCTTCGGCACTGAAGCTTTCTTT.

This chain uses TRBV28 with TRBJ2-3; maybe TRBD2 (5 bases). The CDR3 spans 15 residues. Germline V CDR1 and CDR2: MDHEN, SYDVKM. V was clipped by 4 bases and J by 7 bases, with 18 bases between them. This chain's CDR3 is CASSYTTRREYTQYF. CDR3 nucleotides: TGTGCCAGCAGTTACACTACTCGCCGGGAATATACGCAGTATTTT.